This TCR beta chain emerged from a study of CD8+CD57+ T cells in acquired aplastic anemia (dated by TCRdb to the late 2010s). Concerning the study at large: A mean of roughly 2.9 ug of DNA, ranging from roughly 0.19 to 27.4 ug, was extracted from sorted CD4+ and CD8+ cells. CD8+CD57+ expansion was defined as a frequency above the mean frequency observed in healthy subjects.

TCR beta VDJ combination and CDR3 sequence profiling used genomic DNA as the template. An Illumina HiSeq 2000 was the platform used for TCR repertoire sequencing. In the source study's methods: Repertoire assessment relied on Simpson's diversity index, CDR3 size and DJ length profiles, and TRBV/TRBJ rearrangement plots. Whichever DNA sequence was most abundant in the deep sequencing data was defined as the immunodominant clone. CDR3 amino acid sequences were screened for sharing across subjects and were compared with published repertoires and the VDJdb database. The public reads were quality trimmed at Q25 with fastp and then assembled into clones with MiXCR by TCRdb, keeping productive beta chains. Records with the same CDR3 protein are collapsed into one entry carrying the most frequent genes and DNA. The V and J calls were determined by TCRdb, not by the authors. The sample table shows 150,000 to 200,000 distinct CDR3 sequences, and about 45% are seen once. The top ten hold around 1% of the sample.

A note on this clonotype: Its specific antigen is unknown. No quality values exist for individual bases; no much larger clone is one base distant.

Flow cytometry had shown CD8+CD57+ cell expansion in the patients selected for sequencing. Every patient had a diagnosis of severe acquired aplastic anemia based on International Study of Aplastic Anemia and Agranulocytosis and Camitta criteria. At the time blood was sampled, none of the patients had received any therapy. In the study, sorted CD4+ and CD8+ blood T cells from patients with severe aplastic anemia and from healthy subjects underwent deep sequencing of TCR repertoires. Patients were enrolled under clinicaltrials.gov protocols 00001620, 01623167, 00001397, 00071045, 00081523 and 00961064 in the USA. Ficoll-Paque density gradient centrifugation was used to isolate peripheral blood mononuclear cells. Before DNA extraction, CD4+ and CD8+ T cells were sorted with FACS or magnetic beads. Via the germline V gene (reference sequence), CDR1 is WNHNN and CDR2 SYGVQD. The CDR3 goes from the cysteine to the phenylalanine over 13 residues. Left in the record is the CDR3 DNA by itself, 39 bases read in frame from the first base. V sheds 2 bases and J sheds 6 bases, leaving 11 bases between their ends.

General study outcomes and caveats: Although twenty-nine CD8+ CDR3 sequences were shared by patients and controls, these sequences appeared highly expressed in patients and within the immunodominant clones of patients. Between patients and healthy controls, no significant difference in CD8+ Simpson's diversity was found (P=0.060).

Sequencing was performed on sorted CD4+, CD8+, or CD8+CD57+ T cells (not recorded which) from PBMCs. This clonotype was sampled from a human donor with aplastic anemia. Here the chain combines TRBV10-1 and TRBJ2-7, and the D gene may be TRBD1, 6 bases matching. The DNA is TGCGCCAGCAGTGAGAGGACAGAGGCCGAGCAGTACTTC. The resulting protein is CASSERTEAEQYF.